This T cell receptor beta chain was documented in a study of regulatory T cells in long-lasting Graves disease (TCRdb year 2021). About the full investigation: Persistent Graves' disease was defined as antithyroid drug treatment for over 5 years with persistently positive TSH receptor autoantibodies. This study used TCR sequencing and RNA sequencing of peripheral blood to compare persistent Graves' disease patients against newly diagnosed Graves' disease patients. The study was registered as a clinical trial and conducted in China. A total of roughly 35 samples underwent TCR sequencing: about 13 from persistent and some 20 from newly diagnosed Graves' disease patients. Persistent Graves' disease patients in the clinical cohort had taken antithyroid drugs for 8 to 12 years on average. General study outcomes and caveats: A larger number of public clonotypes was shared among persistent patients (more than 2,500) than among newly diagnosed patients (approximately 930). Because the primary lesion, thyroid tissue, could not be accessed, the study looked at peripheral blood alone. Persistent disease showed preferential use of TRBV28, TRBJ1-2 and TRBJ2-5, whereas newly diagnosed disease favored TRBV20-1 and TRBJ2-1. The authors acknowledged the small sample size as a limitation that may reduce accuracy. Sequencing and analysis were restricted to the TCR beta chain. Compared with newly diagnosed patients, patients with persistent Graves' disease had lower TCR Shannon entropy and fewer highly expanded clones, which suggests clonal expansion.

In the paper's terms, the time point label means: persistent/refractory GD, antithyroid drugs over 5 years with positive TRAb. For both TCR sequencing and RNA sequencing, RNA was extracted from PBMCs using TRIzol. Graves' disease was diagnosed according to American Thyroid Association guidelines. The patients came from an endocrinology department in Xi'an, China. Each patient gave 7 to 9.5 milliliters of peripheral blood, collected in an EDTA anticoagulant tube. Ficoll Paque Plus density gradient separation was used to isolate PBMCs, and no further T cell sorting was done. An Agilent 2100 Bioanalyzer and agarose gel were used to check RNA quality, while a NanoDrop 2000 measured RNA concentration. Comment on this clonotype: Its antigen target is currently unknown. It has no much larger one-base neighbor in the sample; base qualities were not kept.

Libraries were constructed by multiplex PCR. The run used an Illumina HiSeq 4000. CDR3 regions were amplified by Arm-PCR with iRepertoire HTBI primers to construct TCR beta libraries. Gel purification was performed on PCR products prior to sequencing. Under the source paper's analysis protocol: Gene usage analysis of CDR3 amino acid clonotypes used the 60 to 80 TRBV and about 14 TRBJ segments found across samples. COPE and FqMerger were used to merge the filtered high-quality paired reads into contigs. Contigs were aligned with BLAST to IMGT TRBV, TRBD and TRBJ reference genes, and CDR3 was defined per IMGT. Any clonotype with a frequency above 0.1% was classified as a highly expanded clone. Repertoire diversity was measured by Shannon entropy, and V-J evenness by the Gini coefficient. A clonotype was considered public if more than one individual shared it. TCRdb reprocessing: public reads trimmed at Q25 with fastp, clones called with MiXCR, in-frame beta chains kept. Rows with a matching CDR3 protein are joined into one entry that keeps the most common DNA and genes. The V and J calls reflect TCRdb's pipeline rather than the authors' work. Here the sample has about 470,000 distinct CDR3 sequences; 20% to 25% occur a single time. About 8.3% of the sample is held by the ten biggest clonotypes.

The germline V gene encodes CDR1 SGHRS and CDR2 YFSETQ. Including the terminal cysteine and phenylalanine, the CDR3 comprises 16 residues. Left in the record is the CDR3 DNA by itself, 48 bases read in frame from the first base. V is pruned by 2 bases and J by 7 bases, leaving 7 bases of the junction without a gene match. Source: peripheral blood mononuclear cells (PBMCs), taken when the disease was refractory, from a patient treated with antithyroid drugs. This TCR was recovered from a female donor with Graves disease. Recombination joined TRBV5-1 with TRBJ2-1; 12 junctional bases match TRBD1. The bases read TGCGCCAGCAGCTTTGTGGTGGGACAGGGGGCAAATGAGCAGTTCTTC. This is translated as CASSFVVGQGANEQFF.